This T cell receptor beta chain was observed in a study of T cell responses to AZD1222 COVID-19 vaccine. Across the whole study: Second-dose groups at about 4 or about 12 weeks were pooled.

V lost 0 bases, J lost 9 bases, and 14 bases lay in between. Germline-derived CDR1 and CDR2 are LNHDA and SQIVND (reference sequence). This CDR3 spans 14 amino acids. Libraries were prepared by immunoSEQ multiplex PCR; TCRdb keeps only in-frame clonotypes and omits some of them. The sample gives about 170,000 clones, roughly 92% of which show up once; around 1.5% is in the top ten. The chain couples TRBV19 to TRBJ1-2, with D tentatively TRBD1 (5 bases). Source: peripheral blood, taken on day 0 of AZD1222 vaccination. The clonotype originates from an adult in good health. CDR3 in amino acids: CASSIESGRVSYTF. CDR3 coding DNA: TGTGCCAGTAGTATAGAGTCCGGCAGGGTGAGCTACACCTTC.